Sequencing of this TCR beta chain was carried out in a study of post-analysis software for immune sequencing data. The study, taken as a whole, reports: Roughly five TRBV segments appeared more often in patients than in controls, and TRBV5-6, TRBV5-1 and TRBV20-1 were among these.

Germline CDR1 and CDR2: MNHEY and SVGAGI. Trimming shortened V by 5 bases and J by 6 bases, and 10 bases separated the two germline ends. The CDR3 is 12 residues long. This clonotype was observed many times. Its antigen is not known. The authors incorporated unique molecular identifiers into the TCR beta cDNA libraries. TCRdb independently ran MiXCR on the PCR reads; one entry per CDR3 protein. The sample carries hundreds of thousands of distinct CDR3 sequences, about 32% recorded once. This TCR was sampled from a girl aged 5-17 years with multiple sclerosis. The genes are TRBV6-5 and TRBJ1-2; D might be TRBD1 (6 bases). The specimen sequenced was blood. CDR3 amino acids: CASSRTANGYTF. The CDR3 nucleotides are TGTGCCAGCAGTCGGACAGCAAATGGCTACACCTTC.